This T cell receptor (beta chain) comes out of a study of T cells in Graves' hyperthyroidism and ophthalmopathy. Comments on this clonotype: No antigen is known for it.

From RNA transcripts, TCR beta CDR3 regions were amplified. Initially, a first-round RT-PCR of the TCR CDR3 employed the HTBI primer set. TCRdb independently ran MiXCR on the multiplex PCR reads; one entry per CDR3 protein. Altogether 560,000 or so distinct CDR3 sequences are present, roughly 46% being singletons, with the ten largest covering 8% to 8.5%. The CDR3 has 16 residues. The germline V gene encodes CDR1 SGHTA and CDR2 FQGNSA. V shed 5 bases, J shed 1 base, and the junction held 8 bases outside the gene matches. Researchers defined stable Graves' hyperthyroidism as no ophthalmopathy progression within 18 months. Patients showing uncontrolled infection, other autoimmune disease, pregnancy or lactation were ineligible. Points from the study as a whole: Blood shared most expanded thyroid clonotypes above 0.001.

The chain has TRBV7-2 and TRBJ2-7; 10 positions match TRBD2. Sequencing input: peripheral blood or thyroid tissue (not recorded which). The sequence was obtained from a woman aged 18-29 years with Graves' hyperthyroidism. CDR3 region: CASSQPTSGTSYEQYF. The CDR3, as DNA: TGTGCCAGCAGCCAACCAACTAGCGGGACTTCCTACGAGCAGTACTTC.